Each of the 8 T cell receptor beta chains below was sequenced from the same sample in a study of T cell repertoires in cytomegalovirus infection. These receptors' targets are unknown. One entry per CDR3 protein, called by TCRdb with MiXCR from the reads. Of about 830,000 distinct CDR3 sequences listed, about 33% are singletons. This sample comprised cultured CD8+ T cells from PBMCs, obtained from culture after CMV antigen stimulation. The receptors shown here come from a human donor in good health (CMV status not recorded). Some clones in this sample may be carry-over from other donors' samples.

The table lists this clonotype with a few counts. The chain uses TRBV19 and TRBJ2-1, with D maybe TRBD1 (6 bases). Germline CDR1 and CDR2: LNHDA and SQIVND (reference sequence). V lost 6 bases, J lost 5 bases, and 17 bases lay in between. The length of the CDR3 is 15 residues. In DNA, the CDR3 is TGTGCCAGTAGCCTAAACAGGGCCGGCAACAATGAGCAGTTCTTC. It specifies CASSLNRAGNNEQFF.

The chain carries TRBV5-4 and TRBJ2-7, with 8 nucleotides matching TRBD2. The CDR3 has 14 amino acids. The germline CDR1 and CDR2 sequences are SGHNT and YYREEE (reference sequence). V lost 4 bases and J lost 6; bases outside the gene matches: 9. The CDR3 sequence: CASSPQRGQSEQYF. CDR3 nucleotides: TGTGCCAGCAGCCCCCAGCGGGGGCAGTCCGAGCAGTACTTC.

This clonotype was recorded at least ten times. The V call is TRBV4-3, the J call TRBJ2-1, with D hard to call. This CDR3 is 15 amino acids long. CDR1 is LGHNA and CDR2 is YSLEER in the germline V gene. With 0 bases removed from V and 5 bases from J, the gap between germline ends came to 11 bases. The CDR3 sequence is CASSQDHGRNNEQFF. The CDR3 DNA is TGCGCCAGCAGCCAAGATCATGGCAGAAACAATGAGCAGTTCTTC.

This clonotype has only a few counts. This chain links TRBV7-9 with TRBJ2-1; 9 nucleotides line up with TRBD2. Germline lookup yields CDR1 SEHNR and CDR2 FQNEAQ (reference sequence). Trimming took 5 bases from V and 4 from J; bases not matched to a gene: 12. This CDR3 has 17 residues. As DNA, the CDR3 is TGTGCCAGCAGCCCAGCCGGTAGCGGGGGTGATTACAATGAGCAGTTCTTC. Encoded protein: CASSPAGSGGDYNEQFF.

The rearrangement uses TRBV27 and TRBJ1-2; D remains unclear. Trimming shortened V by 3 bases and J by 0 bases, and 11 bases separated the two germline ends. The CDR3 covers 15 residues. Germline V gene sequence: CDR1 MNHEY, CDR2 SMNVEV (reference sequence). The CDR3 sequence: CASSLVGTSNYGYTF. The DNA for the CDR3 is TGTGCCAGCAGTTTGGTAGGCACCTCTAACTATGGCTACACCTTC.

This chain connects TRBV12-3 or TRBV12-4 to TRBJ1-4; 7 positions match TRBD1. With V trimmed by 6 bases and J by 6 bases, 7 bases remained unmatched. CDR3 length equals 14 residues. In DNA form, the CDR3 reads TGTGCCAGCAGACCAGGGGGAGGTGATGAAAAACTGTTTTTT. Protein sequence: CASRPGGGDEKLFF.

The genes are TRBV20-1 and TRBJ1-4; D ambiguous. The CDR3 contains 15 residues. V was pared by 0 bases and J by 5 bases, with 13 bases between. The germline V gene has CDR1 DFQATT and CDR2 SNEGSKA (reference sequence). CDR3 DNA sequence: TGCAGTGCTAGAGATCCCAAGACGAGCAATGAAAAACTGTTTTTT. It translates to CSARDPKTSNEKLFF.

CDR3 nucleotides: TGTGCCAGCAGTTACTCGCAGTACAACAATCAGCCCCAGCATTTT. The encoded protein is CASSYSQYNNQPQHF. V is TRBV6-6 and J is TRBJ1-5; D is unresolved. V lost 0 bases to trimming and J lost 3 bases, with 9 bases between them. Germline V gene lookup returns CDR1 MNHNY and CDR2 SVGAGI (reference sequence). This CDR3 comprises 15 residues.